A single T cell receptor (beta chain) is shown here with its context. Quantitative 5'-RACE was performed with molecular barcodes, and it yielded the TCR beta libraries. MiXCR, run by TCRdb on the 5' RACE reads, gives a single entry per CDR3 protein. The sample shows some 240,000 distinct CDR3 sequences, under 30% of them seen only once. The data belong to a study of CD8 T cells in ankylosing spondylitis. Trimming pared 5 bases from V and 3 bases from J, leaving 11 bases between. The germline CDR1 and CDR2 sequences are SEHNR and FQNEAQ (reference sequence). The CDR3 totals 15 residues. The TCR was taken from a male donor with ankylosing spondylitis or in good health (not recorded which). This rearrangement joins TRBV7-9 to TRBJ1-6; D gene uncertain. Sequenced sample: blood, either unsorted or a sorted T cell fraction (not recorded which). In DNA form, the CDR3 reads TGTGCCAGCAGCATAGATGTGGGCTATAATTCACCCCTCCACTTT. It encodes CASSIDVGYNSPLHF.